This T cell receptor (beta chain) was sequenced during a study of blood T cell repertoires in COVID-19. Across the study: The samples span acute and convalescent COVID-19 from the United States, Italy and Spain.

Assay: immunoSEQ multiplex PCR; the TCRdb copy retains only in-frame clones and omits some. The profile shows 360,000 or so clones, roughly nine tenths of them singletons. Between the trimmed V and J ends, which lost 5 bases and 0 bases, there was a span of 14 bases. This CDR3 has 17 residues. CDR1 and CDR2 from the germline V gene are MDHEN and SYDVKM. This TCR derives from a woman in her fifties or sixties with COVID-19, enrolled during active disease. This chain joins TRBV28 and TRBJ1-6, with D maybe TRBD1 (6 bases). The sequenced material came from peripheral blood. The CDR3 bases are TGTGCCAGCAGTGGGACAACGCCGAGCTCCTATAATTCACCCCTCCACTTT. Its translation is CASSGTTPSSYNSPLHF.